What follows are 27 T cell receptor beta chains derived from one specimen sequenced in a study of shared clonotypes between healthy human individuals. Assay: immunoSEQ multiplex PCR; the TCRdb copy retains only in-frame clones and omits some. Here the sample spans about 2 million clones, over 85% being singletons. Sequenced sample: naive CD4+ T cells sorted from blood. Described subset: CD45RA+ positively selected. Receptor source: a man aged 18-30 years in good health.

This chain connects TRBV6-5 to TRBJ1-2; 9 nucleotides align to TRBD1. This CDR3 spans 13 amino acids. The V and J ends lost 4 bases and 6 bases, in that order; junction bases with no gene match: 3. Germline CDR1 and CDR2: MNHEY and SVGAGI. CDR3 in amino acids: CASSFGTGNGYTF. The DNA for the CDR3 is TGTGCCAGCAGTTTCGGGACAGGGAATGGCTACACCTTC.

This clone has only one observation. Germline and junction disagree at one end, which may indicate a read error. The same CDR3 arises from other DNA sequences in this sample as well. The DNA for the CDR3 is TGTGCCAGCAGCCTAGCGGGGCCCACAGATACGCAGTATTTT. Translating it yields CASSLAGPTDTQYF. The V call is TRBV7-9, the J call TRBJ2-3; TRBD2 agrees at 9 bases. The CDR3 is made up of 14 amino acids. Germline assignment: CDR1 SEHNR and CDR2 FQNEAQ (reference sequence).

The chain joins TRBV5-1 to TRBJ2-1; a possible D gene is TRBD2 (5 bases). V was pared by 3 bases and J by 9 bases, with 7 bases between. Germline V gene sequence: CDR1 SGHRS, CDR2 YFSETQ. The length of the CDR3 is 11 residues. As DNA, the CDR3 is TGCGCCAGCAGCTCCGCGGGTGAGCAGTTCTTC. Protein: CASSSAGEQFF.

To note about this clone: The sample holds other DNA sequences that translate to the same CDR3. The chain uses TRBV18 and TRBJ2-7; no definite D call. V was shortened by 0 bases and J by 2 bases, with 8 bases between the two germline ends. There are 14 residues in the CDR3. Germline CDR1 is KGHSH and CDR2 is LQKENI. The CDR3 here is CASSPPSRPYEQYF. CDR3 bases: TGTGCCAGCTCACCACCCTCCAGACCCTACGAGCAGTACTTC.

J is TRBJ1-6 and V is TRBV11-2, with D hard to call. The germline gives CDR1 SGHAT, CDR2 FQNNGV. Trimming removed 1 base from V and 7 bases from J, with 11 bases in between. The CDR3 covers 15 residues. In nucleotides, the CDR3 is TGTGCCAGCAGCTTAGCTAGGCTTTCGAATTCACCCCTCCACTTT. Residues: CASSLARLSNSPLHF.

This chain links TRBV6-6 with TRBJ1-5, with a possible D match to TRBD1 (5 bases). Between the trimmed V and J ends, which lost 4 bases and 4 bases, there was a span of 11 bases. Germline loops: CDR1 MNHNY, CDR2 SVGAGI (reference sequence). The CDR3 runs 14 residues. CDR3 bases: TGTGCCAGCAGTTTAGCAGGGTTAAATCAGCCCCAGCATTTT. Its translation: CASSLAGLNQPQHF.

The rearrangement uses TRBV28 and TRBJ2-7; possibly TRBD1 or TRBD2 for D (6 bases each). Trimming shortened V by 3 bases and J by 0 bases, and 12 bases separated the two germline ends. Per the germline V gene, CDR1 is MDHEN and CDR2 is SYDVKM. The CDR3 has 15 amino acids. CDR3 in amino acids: CASSFRGPSSYEQYF. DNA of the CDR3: TGTGCCAGCAGTTTTCGGGGGCCAAGCTCCTACGAGCAGTACTTC.

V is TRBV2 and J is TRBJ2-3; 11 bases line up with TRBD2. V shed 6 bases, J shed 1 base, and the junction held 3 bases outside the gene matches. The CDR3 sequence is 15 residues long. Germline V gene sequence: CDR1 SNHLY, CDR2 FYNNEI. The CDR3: CASRTSGAGTDTQYF. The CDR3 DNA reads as TGTGCCAGCAGGACTAGCGGGGCAGGCACAGATACGCAGTATTTT.

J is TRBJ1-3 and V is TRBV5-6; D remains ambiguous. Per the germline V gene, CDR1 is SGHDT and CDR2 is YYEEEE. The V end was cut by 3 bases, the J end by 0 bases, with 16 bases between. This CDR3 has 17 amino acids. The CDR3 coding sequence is TGTGCCAGCAGCTCCAGGTACCGACGGGACTCTGGAAACACCATATATTTT. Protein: CASSSRYRRDSGNTIYF.

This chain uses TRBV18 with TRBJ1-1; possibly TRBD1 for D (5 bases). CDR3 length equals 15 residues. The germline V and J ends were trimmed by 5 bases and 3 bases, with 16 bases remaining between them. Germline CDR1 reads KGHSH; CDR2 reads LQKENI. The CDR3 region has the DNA TGTGCCAGCTCAATACAGGACGGCCCGGACACTGAAGCTTTCTTT. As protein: CASSIQDGPDTEAFF.

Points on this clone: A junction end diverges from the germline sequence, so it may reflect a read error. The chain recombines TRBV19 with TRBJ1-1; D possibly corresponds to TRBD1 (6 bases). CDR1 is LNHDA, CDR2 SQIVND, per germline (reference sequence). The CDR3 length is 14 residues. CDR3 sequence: CASSRETGNTGAFF. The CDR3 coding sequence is TGTGCCAGTAGTAGGGAGACAGGTAACACTGGAGCTTTCTTT.

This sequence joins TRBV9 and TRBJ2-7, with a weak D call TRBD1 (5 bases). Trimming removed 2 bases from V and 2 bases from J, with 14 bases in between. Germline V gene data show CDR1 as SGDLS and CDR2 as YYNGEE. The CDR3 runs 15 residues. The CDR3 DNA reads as TGTGCCAGCAGCGTCCAGACAGTCTCAACCTACGAGCAGTACTTC. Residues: CASSVQTVSTYEQYF.

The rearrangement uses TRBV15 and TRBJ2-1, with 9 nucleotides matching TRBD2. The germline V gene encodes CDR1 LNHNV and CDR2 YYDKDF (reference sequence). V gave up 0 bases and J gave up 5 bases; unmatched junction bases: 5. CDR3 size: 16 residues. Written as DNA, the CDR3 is TGTGCCACCAGCAGAGATTGGGTAGCGGGAGACAATGAGCAGTTCTTC. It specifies CATSRDWVAGDNEQFF.

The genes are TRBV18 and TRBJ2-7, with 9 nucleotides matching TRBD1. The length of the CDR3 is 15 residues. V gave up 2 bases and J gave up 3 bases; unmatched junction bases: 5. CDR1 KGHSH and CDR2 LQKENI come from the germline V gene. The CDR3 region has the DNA TGTGCCAGCTCACCAGGGACAGGGAACCTCTACGAGCAGTACTTC. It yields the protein CASSPGTGNLYEQYF.

The CDR3 DNA follows: TGTGCCAGCTCAACCGGACTAGCGGGGGTTTCCTACGAGCAGTACTTC. Translation gives CASSTGLAGVSYEQYF. The chain employs TRBV18 and TRBJ2-7, with 13 bases fitting TRBD2. There are 16 residues in the CDR3. The germline gives CDR1 KGHSH, CDR2 LQKENI. V dropped 5 bases and J dropped 1; count of bases not matched to a gene: 5.

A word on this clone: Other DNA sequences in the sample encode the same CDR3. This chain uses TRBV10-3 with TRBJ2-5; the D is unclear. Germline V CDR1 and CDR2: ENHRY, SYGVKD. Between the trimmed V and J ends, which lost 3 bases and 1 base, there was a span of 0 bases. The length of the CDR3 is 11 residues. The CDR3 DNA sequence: TGTGCCATCAGTGACCAAGAGACCCAGTACTTC. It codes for CAISDQETQYF.

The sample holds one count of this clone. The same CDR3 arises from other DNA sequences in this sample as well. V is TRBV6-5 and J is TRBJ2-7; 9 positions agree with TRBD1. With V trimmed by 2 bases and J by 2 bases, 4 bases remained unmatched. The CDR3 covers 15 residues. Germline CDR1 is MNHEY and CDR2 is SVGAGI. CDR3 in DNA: TGTGCCAGCAGTTACGGACAGGGGCGAACCTACGAGCAGTACTTC. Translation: CASSYGQGRTYEQYF.

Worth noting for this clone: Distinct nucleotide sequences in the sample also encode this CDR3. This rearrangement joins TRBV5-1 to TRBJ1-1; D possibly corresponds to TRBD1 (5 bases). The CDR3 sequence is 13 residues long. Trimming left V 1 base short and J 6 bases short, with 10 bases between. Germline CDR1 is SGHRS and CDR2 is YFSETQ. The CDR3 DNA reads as TGCGCCAGCAGCTTGAGAGGGGACGCTGAAGCTTTCTTT. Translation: CASSLRGDAEAFF.

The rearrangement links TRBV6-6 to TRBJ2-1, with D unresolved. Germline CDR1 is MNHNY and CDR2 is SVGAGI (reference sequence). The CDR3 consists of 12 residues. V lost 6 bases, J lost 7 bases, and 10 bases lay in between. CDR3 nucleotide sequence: TGTGCCAGCAGCCAATTAAGTAATGAGCAGTTCTTC. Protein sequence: CASSQLSNEQFF.

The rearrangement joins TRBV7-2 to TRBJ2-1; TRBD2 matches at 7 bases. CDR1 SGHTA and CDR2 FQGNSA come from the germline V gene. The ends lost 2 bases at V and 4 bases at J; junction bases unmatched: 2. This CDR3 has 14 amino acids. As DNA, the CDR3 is TGTGCCAGCAGCTTACCACTAGCGTACAATGAGCAGTTCTTC. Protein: CASSLPLAYNEQFF.

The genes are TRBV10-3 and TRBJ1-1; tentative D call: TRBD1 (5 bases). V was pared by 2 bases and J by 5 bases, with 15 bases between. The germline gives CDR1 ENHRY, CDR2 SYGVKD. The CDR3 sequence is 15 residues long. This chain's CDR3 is CAISEGRGVGTEAFF. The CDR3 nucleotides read TGTGCCATCAGTGAGGGGAGGGGCGTTGGTACTGAAGCTTTCTTT.

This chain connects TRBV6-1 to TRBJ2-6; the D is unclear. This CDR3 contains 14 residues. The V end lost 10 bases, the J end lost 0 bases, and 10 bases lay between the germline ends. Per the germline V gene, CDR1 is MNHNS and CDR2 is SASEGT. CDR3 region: CATSTVSGANVLTF. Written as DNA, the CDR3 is TGTGCCACCTCCACGGTCTCTGGGGCCAACGTCCTGACTTTC.

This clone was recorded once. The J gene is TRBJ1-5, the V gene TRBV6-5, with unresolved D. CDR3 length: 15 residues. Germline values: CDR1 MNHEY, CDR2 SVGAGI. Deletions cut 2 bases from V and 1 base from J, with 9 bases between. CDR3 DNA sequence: TGTGCCAGCAGTTACGGAGGTGAGAGCAATCAGCCCCAGCATTTT. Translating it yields CASSYGGESNQPQHF.

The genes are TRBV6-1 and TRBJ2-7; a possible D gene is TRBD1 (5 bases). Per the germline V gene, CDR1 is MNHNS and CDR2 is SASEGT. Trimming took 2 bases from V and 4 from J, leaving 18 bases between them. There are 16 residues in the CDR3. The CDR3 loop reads CASSELDTLPIYEQYF. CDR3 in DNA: TGTGCCAGCAGTGAATTGGACACCCTGCCCATATACGAGCAGTACTTC.

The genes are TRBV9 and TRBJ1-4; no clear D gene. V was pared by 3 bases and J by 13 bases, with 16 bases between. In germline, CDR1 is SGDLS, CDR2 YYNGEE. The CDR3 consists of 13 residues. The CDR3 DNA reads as TGTGCCAGCAGCGCAGGCAGGATTCCCCGACTGTTTTTT. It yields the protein CASSAGRIPRLFF.

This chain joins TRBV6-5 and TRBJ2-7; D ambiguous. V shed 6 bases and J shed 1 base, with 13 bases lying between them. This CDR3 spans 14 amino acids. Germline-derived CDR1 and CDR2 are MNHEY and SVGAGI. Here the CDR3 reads CASRVGIWSYEQYF. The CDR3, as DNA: TGTGCCAGCAGAGTCGGAATTTGGTCCTACGAGCAGTACTTC.

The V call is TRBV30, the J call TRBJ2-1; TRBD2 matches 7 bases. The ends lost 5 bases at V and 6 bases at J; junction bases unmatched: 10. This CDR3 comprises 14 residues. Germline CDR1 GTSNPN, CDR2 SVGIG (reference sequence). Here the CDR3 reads CAWADPGLINEQFF. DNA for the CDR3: TGTGCCTGGGCTGATCCGGGACTAATCAATGAGCAGTTCTTC.